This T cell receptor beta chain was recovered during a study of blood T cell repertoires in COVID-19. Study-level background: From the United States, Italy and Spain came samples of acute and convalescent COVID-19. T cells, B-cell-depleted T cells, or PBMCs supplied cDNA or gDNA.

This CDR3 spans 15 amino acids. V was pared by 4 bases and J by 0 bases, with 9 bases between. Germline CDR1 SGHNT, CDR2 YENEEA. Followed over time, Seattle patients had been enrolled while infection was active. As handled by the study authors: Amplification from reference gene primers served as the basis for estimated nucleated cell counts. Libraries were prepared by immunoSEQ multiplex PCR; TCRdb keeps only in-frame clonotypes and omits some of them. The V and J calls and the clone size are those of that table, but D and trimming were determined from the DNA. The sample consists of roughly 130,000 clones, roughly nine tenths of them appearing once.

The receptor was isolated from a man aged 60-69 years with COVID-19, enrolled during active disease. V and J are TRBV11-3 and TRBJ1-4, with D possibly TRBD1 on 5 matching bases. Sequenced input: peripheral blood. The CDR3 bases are TGTGCCAGCAGCTCCGGGGGTGCAACTAATGAAAAACTGTTTTTT. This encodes CASSSGGATNEKLFF.